One and the same sample provided the 24 T cell receptor beta chains below, sequenced in a study of blood T cell repertoires in COVID-19. Profiling relied on immunoSEQ multiplex PCR, and the TCRdb table lists in-frame clones only, not all of them. Of a few hundred thousand clones in the sample, about nine tenths were seen once. Sequencing was done on a sample of peripheral blood. All receptors come from a man aged 40-50 years who had recovered from COVID-19.

The J gene is TRBJ2-1, the V gene TRBV19; D uncertain. The CDR3 contains 15 residues. Germline V gives CDR1 LNHDA, CDR2 SQIVND (reference sequence). Trimming pared 2 bases from V and 5 bases from J, leaving 13 bases between. The CDR3 DNA is TGTGCCAGTAGTATATTCGGGTTCGGTAACAATGAGCAGTTCTTC. It yields the protein CASSIFGFGNNEQFF.

This clone turned up a few times. V and J are TRBV6-5 and TRBJ2-3, with D possibly being TRBD1 (5 bases). Between the trimmed V and J ends, which lost 6 bases and 6 bases, there was a span of 13 bases. CDR3 length equals 13 residues. The germline V gene encodes CDR1 MNHEY and CDR2 SVGAGI. CDR3 bases: TGTGCCAGCAGCCCCCTGGGGCGTGATACGCAGTATTTT. Encoded protein: CASSPLGRDTQYF.

The chain is built from TRBV7-8 and TRBJ1-2, with D possibly being TRBD1 (5 bases). With 5 bases removed from V and 7 bases from J, the gap between germline ends came to 11 bases. The CDR3 sequence is 12 residues long. Germline V CDR1 and CDR2: SGHVS, FQNEAQ. CDR3 sequence (DNA): TGTGCCAGCAGCCCCACAGGCCCTGGCTACACCTTC. It is translated as CASSPTGPGYTF.

The chain links TRBV5-1 to TRBJ2-1; the D is unclear. There are 15 residues in the CDR3. V lost 0 bases and J 6 bases, leaving 13 bases between the germline ends. Germline V gene sequence: CDR1 SGHRS, CDR2 YFSETQ. The CDR3 region is CASSLALTPSNEQFF. CDR3 nucleotides: TGCGCCAGCAGCTTGGCCCTCACTCCCTCCAATGAGCAGTTCTTC.

The genes are TRBV7-8 and TRBJ2-7; TRBD1 might be the D (6 bases). The CDR3 is made up of 15 amino acids. Trimming shortened V by 5 bases and J by 0 bases, and 14 bases separated the two germline ends. Germline assignment: CDR1 SGHVS and CDR2 FQNEAQ. The chain's CDR3 is CASSGRGRGSYEQYF. CDR3 DNA: TGTGCCAGCAGCGGCAGGGGCAGGGGCTCCTACGAGCAGTACTTC.

The CDR3 loop reads CASSFKGGGGRLYNEQFF. As DNA, the CDR3 is TGCGCCAGCAGCTTCAAGGGAGGGGGGGGTCGCCTTTACAATGAGCAGTTCTTC. This chain joins TRBV5-1 and TRBJ2-1, with D possibly matching TRBD2 (7 bases). Germline values: CDR1 SGHRS, CDR2 YFSETQ. Trimming removed 2 bases at V and 4 bases at J, with 22 bases between. The CDR3 consists of 18 residues.

The gene calls are TRBV5-1 and TRBJ2-3; 8 nucleotides match TRBD2. This CDR3 is built from 17 residues. Germline trimming cut 3 bases from V and 3 bases from J; bases unmatched to any gene: 12. The germline CDR1 and CDR2 sequences are SGHRS and YFSETQ. The CDR3 nucleotides are TGCGCCAGCAGCTCGCCTACCCTAGGACTAGCTACAGATACGCAGTATTTT. Its protein product is CASSSPTLGLATDTQYF. The full variable domain, completed using reference TRBV5-1 and TRBJ2-3, is KAGVTQTPRYLIKTRGQQVTLSCSPISGHRSVSWYQQTPGQGLQFLFEYFSETQRNKGNFPGRFSGRQFSNSRSEMNVSTLELGDSALYLCASSSPTLGLATDTQYFGPGTRLTVL.

The rearrangement uses TRBV19 and TRBJ1-5; 9 positions agree with TRBD1. The CDR3 runs to 14 residues. The germline CDR1 and CDR2 sequences are LNHDA and SQIVND (reference sequence). V was pared by 5 bases and J by 6 bases, with 5 bases of the junction left unmatched. CDR3 DNA sequence: TGTGCCAGTAGTGTGGGACAGGGTGGTCAGCCCCAGCATTTT. Protein: CASSVGQGGQPQHF.

This clone has only a few counts. The chain is built from TRBV4-1 and TRBJ2-1, with D possibly TRBD1 on 5 matching bases. This CDR3 comprises 12 residues. Germline CDR1 reads MGHRA; CDR2 reads YSYEKL. V lost 1 base and J lost 9, with 7 bases in between. The CDR3 sequence is CASSQGQLEQFF. The DNA for the CDR3 is TGCGCCAGCAGCCAAGGACAGCTTGAGCAGTTCTTC.

The rearrangement joins TRBV10-1 to TRBJ2-7; TRBD2 might be the D (6 bases). The CDR3 totals 17 residues. The V end was cut by 6 bases, the J end by 1 base, with 22 bases between. Germline V lookup: CDR1 WNHNN, CDR2 SYGVQD (reference sequence). In DNA, the CDR3 is TGCGCCAGCAGGCACCGAGAGACTAGAGTAGGGTCCTACGAGCAGTACTTC. As protein: CASRHRETRVGSYEQYF.

The V call is TRBV6-1, the J call TRBJ1-2; maybe TRBD1 (5 bases). CDR3 size: 16 residues. The V end lost 1 base, the J end lost 2 bases, and 14 bases lay between the germline ends. The germline CDR1 and CDR2 sequences are MNHNS and SASEGT. CDR3 loop: CASSEGLAGWNYGYTF. CDR3 nucleotide sequence: TGTGCCAGCAGTGAAGGCTTGGCAGGGTGGAACTATGGCTACACCTTC.

This clone was seen only a few times. The gene calls are TRBV19 and TRBJ1-2; a weak D match, TRBD1 (6 bases). The V and J ends lost 6 bases and 4 bases respectively, with 24 bases between them. The CDR3 loop spans 17 amino acids. CDR1 and CDR2 from the germline V gene are LNHDA and SQIVND (reference sequence). CDR3 coding DNA: TGTGCCAGTAGAACCAAGACAGGTGATGCCTACGTCTATGGCTACACCTTC. This sequence encodes CASRTKTGDAYVYGYTF.

This chain links TRBV19 with TRBJ2-4; tentatively, D is TRBD2 (5 bases). The CDR3 has 16 amino acids. V lost 5 bases and J 6 bases, leaving 20 bases between the germline ends. The germline V gene encodes CDR1 LNHDA and CDR2 SQIVND (reference sequence). The CDR3 here is CASSGGLGNTLNIQYF. The CDR3 DNA is TGTGCCAGTAGTGGAGGCCTCGGGAACACTTTAAACATTCAGTACTTC.

This chain uses TRBV27 with TRBJ2-1, with TRBD2 identical over 8 bases. V lost 3 bases, J lost 8 bases, and 9 bases stayed unmatched. Germline V gives CDR1 MNHEY, CDR2 SMNVEV (reference sequence). The CDR3 has 15 residues. CDR3 sequence reads: CASSFRPSGSDEQFF. CDR3 sequence (DNA): TGTGCCAGCAGTTTCCGGCCTAGCGGGTCGGATGAGCAGTTCTTC.

The V call is TRBV19, the J call TRBJ1-3, with D possibly matching TRBD1 (5 bases). Germline V gives CDR1 LNHDA, CDR2 SQIVND (reference sequence). Trimming removed 4 bases at V and 2 bases at J, with 15 bases between. The CDR3 has 16 residues. Here the CDR3 reads CASSKVRGGAGNTIYF. Written as DNA, the CDR3 is TGTGCCAGTAGTAAGGTGCGCGGGGGAGCTGGAAACACCATATATTTT.

This sequence joins TRBV19 and TRBJ1-1, with D tentatively TRBD1 (6 bases). CDR3 size: 13 residues. Germline V gene sequence: CDR1 LNHDA, CDR2 SQIVND (reference sequence). V shed 5 bases and J shed 4 bases, with 11 bases lying between them. CDR3 in amino acids: CASSASRGTEAFF. CDR3 coding DNA: TGTGCCAGTAGTGCAAGCAGGGGCACTGAAGCTTTCTTT.

Concerning this clone: The same CDR3 is also encoded by other DNA sequences in this sample. The rearrangement uses TRBV6-5 and TRBJ2-3, with D perhaps matching TRBD1 (6 bases). With 2 bases removed from V and 0 bases from J, the gap between germline ends came to 9 bases. The CDR3 sequence is 15 residues long. CDR1 MNHEY and CDR2 SVGAGI come from the germline V gene. The CDR3 DNA follows: TGTGCCAGCAGTTACGGGCAGGGGAGCACAGATACGCAGTATTTT. Its translation is CASSYGQGSTDTQYF.

This sequence joins TRBV29-1 and TRBJ2-5, with D perhaps TRBD2 (7 bases). Germline V CDR1 and CDR2: SQVTM, ANQGSEA. This CDR3 is built from 11 residues. CDR3 region: CSSEGGKTQYF. The CDR3 DNA follows: TGCTCCTCGGAGGGGGGGAAGACCCAGTACTTC.

The genes are TRBV25-1 and TRBJ2-3; D remains unclear. The CDR3 sequence is 11 residues long. The ends were cut back, 6 bases at V and 5 bases at J, with 6 bases in the middle. Germline loops: CDR1 MGHDK, CDR2 SYGVNS. The DNA for the CDR3 is TGTGCCAGCAGGCAGATAGATACGCAGTATTTT. Translating it yields CASRQIDTQYF.

The chain links TRBV3-1 (or the pseudogene TRBV3-2) to TRBJ1-1; 7 bases agree with TRBD1. CDR3 length: 14 amino acids. Germline CDR1 LGHDT, CDR2 YNNKEL (reference sequence). V lost 4 bases to trimming and J lost 2 bases; unmatched junction nucleotides: 4. The CDR3 DNA sequence: TGTGCCAGCAGCCCAAGGACAGGCAACACTGAAGCTTTCTTT. Amino acid sequence: CASSPRTGNTEAFF.

The V gene is TRBV7-6, the J gene TRBJ2-2, with D perhaps TRBD2 (5 bases). There are 15 residues in the CDR3. Germline V lookup: CDR1 SGHVS, CDR2 FNYEAQ. Deletions cut 5 bases from V and 6 bases from J, with 16 bases between. CDR3 region: CASSPGKGWAGELFF. The CDR3 nucleotides read TGTGCCAGCAGCCCGGGGAAGGGTTGGGCCGGGGAGCTGTTTTTT.

V is TRBV29-1 and J is TRBJ1-1; D call uncertain. The CDR3 has 12 amino acids. Germline V gene sequence: CDR1 SQVTM, CDR2 ANQGSEA. Trimming cost V 3 bases and J 6 bases, with 11 bases left between them. The CDR3 nucleotides are TGCAGCGTTGATGAGGGAAGGGCTGAAGCTTTCTTT. This gives the protein CSVDEGRAEAFF.

This chain links TRBV6-5 with TRBJ2-7, with 8 bases lining up with TRBD1. The CDR3 contains 15 residues. V was pared by 0 bases and J by 4 bases, with 5 bases of the junction left unmatched. Germline CDR1 is MNHEY and CDR2 is SVGAGI. The CDR3 is CASSYSLDRAYEQYF. DNA for the CDR3: TGTGCCAGCAGTTACTCGCTGGACAGGGCTTACGAGCAGTACTTC.

The chain couples TRBV5-1 to TRBJ1-1, with D maybe TRBD1 (6 bases). Trimming removed 4 bases at V and 1 base at J, with 11 bases between. The germline V gene has CDR1 SGHRS and CDR2 YFSETQ. This CDR3 is 14 amino acids long. In DNA form, the CDR3 reads TGCGCCAGCAGCAACCGGGACAAGAACACTGAAGCTTTCTTT. Protein: CASSNRDKNTEAFF.